This T cell receptor (beta chain) was captured in a study of Ad26.COV2.S vaccination and SARS-CoV-2 variants. The table came from immunoSEQ multiplex PCR; TCRdb's copy has only in-frame clones and leaves some out. Of 350,000 to 600,000 clones in the sample, 89% were seen once. Noted treatment: some 20 received Ad26.COV2.S at low or high dose, single or two shots; several received placebo; per-sample allocation not given. The investigators took samples on day 63 after the first vaccine or placebo injection. This clonotype originated in a person aged 18-65 years who received the Ad26.COV2.S COVID-19 vaccine or a placebo. Specimen: peripheral blood, collected in a trial of Ad26.COV2.S vaccine versus placebo.

This CDR3 is CASSPLLQGSLYEQYF. The CDR3 nucleotides read TGTGCCAGCTCACCACTATTGCAGGGGAGTTTGTACGAGCAGTACTTC. The chain couples TRBV18 to TRBJ2-7; TRBD1 might be the D (6 bases). The ends were cut back, 1 base at V and 4 bases at J, with 17 bases in the middle. The germline gives CDR1 KGHSH, CDR2 LQKENI. The CDR3 runs to 16 residues. Full variable domain (outside the CDR3, taken from reference TRBV18 and TRBJ2-7): NAGVMQNPRHLVRRRGQEARLRCSPMKGHSHVYWYRQLPEEGLKFMVYLQKENIIDESGMPKERFSAEFPKEGPSILRIQQVVRGDSAAYFCASSPLLQGSLYEQYFGPGTRLTVT.